These 21 T cell receptor beta chains were sequenced from one sample in a study of cytomegalovirus exposure and HLA in healthy donors. 60 Vbeta and 13 Jbeta primers were used in PCR. Generated by immunoSEQ multiplex PCR, the TCRdb table keeps only in-frame clones and is missing some. The repertoire includes approximately 170,000 clones, 85% of them detected once, and 1% sits in the top ten. The specimen was PBMCs. The receptors come from a boy aged 2-15 years in good health and CMV-seronegative.

The rearrangement links TRBV20-1 to TRBJ1-3; D gene uncertain. Germline lookup yields CDR1 DFQATT and CDR2 SNEGSKA (reference sequence). The CDR3 spans 11 residues. The germline V and J ends were trimmed by 6 bases and 1 base, with 4 bases remaining between them. In DNA form, the CDR3 reads TGCAGTGCCCTTTCTGGAAACACCATATATTTT. Encoded protein: CSALSGNTIYF.

The chain recombines TRBV19 with TRBJ2-3; 7 bases are shared with TRBD2. J was trimmed by 2 bases and V by 3 bases; bases with no gene match: 11. Germline lookup yields CDR1 LNHDA and CDR2 SQIVND (reference sequence). This CDR3 comprises 17 residues. The DNA for the CDR3 is TGTGCCAGTAGTATGGCCCCCGCGGGGGACCTCACAGATACGCAGTATTTT. Its translation: CASSMAPAGDLTDTQYF.

The chain combines TRBV28 with TRBJ2-4, with 8 bases fitting TRBD2. The CDR3 consists of 15 residues. From germline, CDR1 is MDHEN and CDR2 SYDVKM. Germline trimming cut 5 bases from V and 5 bases from J; bases unmatched to any gene: 8. This CDR3 is CASSTGGGHENIQYF. The DNA of the CDR3 is TGTGCCAGCAGTACGGGGGGGGGCCACGAAAACATTCAGTACTTC.

The J gene is TRBJ2-5, the V gene TRBV5-6; 9 nucleotides align to TRBD2. The CDR3 totals 16 residues. V shed 0 bases and J 0 bases; nucleotides not matched to a gene: 3. CDR1 is SGHDT and CDR2 is YYEEEE in the germline V gene. This chain's CDR3 is CASSLELAGYQETQYF. The CDR3 DNA reads as TGTGCCAGCAGCTTGGAACTAGCGGGTTACCAAGAGACCCAGTACTTC.

The chain has TRBV28 and TRBJ2-7; 8 positions match TRBD1. V lost 5 bases, J lost 3 bases, and 3 bases stayed unmatched. This CDR3 spans 13 amino acids. CDR1 and CDR2 (germline): MDHEN, SYDVKM. The CDR3 spells CASSPGTGYEQYV. CDR3 DNA sequence: TGTGCCAGCAGTCCCGGGACAGGCTACGAGCAGTACGTC.

This chain joins TRBV19 and TRBJ1-3; 8 bases match TRBD1. From germline, CDR1 is LNHDA and CDR2 SQIVND (reference sequence). The CDR3 totals 17 residues. V shed 4 bases, J shed 0 bases, and the junction held 8 bases outside the gene matches. CDR3 in amino acids: CASSNLRQGSSGNTIYF. The CDR3 nucleotides read TGTGCCAGTAGTAACCTTCGACAGGGGAGCTCTGGAAACACCATATATTTT.

The rearrangement uses TRBV2 and TRBJ1-3, with no clear D. V lost 4 bases, J lost 2 bases, and 9 bases lay in between. The CDR3 loop spans 14 amino acids. Looked up from germline, CDR1 is SNHLY and CDR2 is FYNNEI. The CDR3 nucleotides are TGTGCCAGCAGTGTCACGGGGACTGGAAACACCATATATTTT. This encodes CASSVTGTGNTIYF.

The V call is TRBV5-1, the J call TRBJ2-1, with 8 bases aligning to TRBD1. Germline V CDR1 and CDR2: SGHRS, YFSETQ. The CDR3 extends over 14 amino acids. The junction had 6 bases not matched to a gene; V was cut back by 3 bases and J by 7 bases. The DNA of the CDR3 is TGCGCCAGCAGCTCAAGGACAGGGTTAAATGAGCAGTTCTTC. The encoded protein is CASSSRTGLNEQFF.

This clone was found a few times. The CDR3 is CASSLAGHPLEEQYF. CDR3 DNA sequence: TGTGCCAGCAGCTTAGCGGGACACCCCCTTGAGGAGCAGTACTTC. The chain recombines TRBV7-2 with TRBJ2-7, with D possibly matching TRBD1 (6 bases). CDR3 length: 15 residues. Germline CDR1 reads SGHTA; CDR2 reads FQGNSA. V gave up 0 bases and J gave up 7 bases, with 16 bases separating them.

The gene calls are TRBV28 and TRBJ1-3; 9 bases match TRBD1. The CDR3 runs 14 residues. After removal of 7 bases from V and 2 bases from J, the junction contained 3 bases not matched to a gene. Germline V lookup: CDR1 MDHEN, CDR2 SYDVKM. The CDR3 region is CASNRDRAGNTIYF. The CDR3 DNA sequence: TGTGCCAGCAACCGGGACAGGGCTGGAAACACCATATATTTT.

The chain has TRBV29-1 and TRBJ2-1; 16 bases fit TRBD2. This CDR3 is 17 amino acids long. The germline V gene has CDR1 SQVTM and CDR2 ANQGSEA. V was clipped by 5 bases and J by 7 bases; unmatched bases: 11. The CDR3 loop reads CSVSGTSGRGRQNEQFF. CDR3 sequence (DNA): TGCAGCGTTTCCGGGACTAGCGGGAGGGGGCGACAGAATGAGCAGTTCTTC.

This clone came up a few times. The chain couples TRBV2 to TRBJ1-1; TRBD1 is a possible D gene (6 bases). The CDR3 spans 14 residues. CDR1 and CDR2 from the germline V gene are SNHLY and FYNNEI. V was cut by 6 bases and J by 8 bases, with 19 bases left in between. The CDR3 nucleotides are TGTGCCAGCAGGGGGGCCACAGGGTATGTGGAAGCTTTCTTT. This gives the protein CASRGATGYVEAFF.

V usage is TRBV30 and J usage is TRBJ1-6; weak D call: TRBD1 (6 bases). Germline V gene data show CDR1 as GTSNPN and CDR2 as SVGIG (reference sequence). V was clipped by 1 base and J by 10 bases, with 14 bases between them. The CDR3 is 14 amino acids. In nucleotides, the CDR3 is TGTGCCTGGAGTGCCTACAGGGACGGCTCACCCCTCCACTTT. Its protein is CAWSAYRDGSPLHF.

The gene calls are TRBV28 and TRBJ1-2; TRBD1 agrees at 10 bases. The CDR3 length is 15 residues. CDR1 and CDR2 from the germline V gene are MDHEN and SYDVKM. The J segment lost 12 bases and the V segment lost 5 bases, leaving 15 bases of the junction unmatched. CDR3 in DNA: TGTGCCAGCAGTCGAATCACCGGGACAGGGGTCGGCAACACCTTC. Its translation: CASSRITGTGVGNTF.

Comment on this clone: An end of the junction differs from the germline gene, which may be a read error. The rearrangement uses TRBV19 and TRBJ2-5, with D unclear. Germline-derived CDR1 and CDR2 are LNHDA and SQIVND (reference sequence). The CDR3 is made up of 12 amino acids. The CDR3, as DNA: TGTGCCGGTAGCCGCGGTCCGGAGACCCAGTACTTC. Translated, it gives CAGSRGPETQYF.

This clone was observed a handful of times. This rearrangement joins TRBV18 to TRBJ2-1; perhaps TRBD2 as D (5 bases). The CDR3 extends over 15 amino acids. The V gene lost 0 bases and the J gene lost 2 bases, with 8 bases spanning the gap. Germline CDR1 reads KGHSH; CDR2 reads LQKENI. CDR3 region: CASSPPEGTYNEQFF. The CDR3 DNA reads as TGTGCCAGCTCACCACCCGAGGGAACCTACAATGAGCAGTTCTTC.

J is TRBJ2-3 and V is TRBV7-3; D is possibly TRBD2 (7 bases). Trimming removed 5 bases at V and 3 bases at J, with 21 bases between. This CDR3 comprises 17 residues. Germline V gives CDR1 SGHTA, CDR2 FQGTGA. CDR3 loop: CASSPVGGGGRTDTQYF. The DNA of the CDR3 is TGTGCCAGCAGCCCTGTGGGAGGGGGAGGGCGGACAGATACGCAGTATTTT. The full variable domain, with the rest looked up from reference TRBV7-3 and TRBJ2-3, is GAGVSQTPSNKVTEKGKYVELRCDPISGHTALYWYRQSLGQGPEFLIYFQGTGAADDSGLPNDRFFAVRPEGSVSTLKIQRTERGDSAVYLCASSPVGGGGRTDTQYFGPGTRLTVL.

The chain employs TRBV30 and TRBJ2-6; 13 nucleotides agree with TRBD2. With 5 bases clipped from V and 1 base from J, the junction kept 11 bases outside the gene matches. CDR3 length equals 19 residues. Germline CDR1 reads GTSNPN; CDR2 reads SVGIG (reference sequence). The CDR3 sequence: CAWGGWTSGRRSGANVLTF. Here the CDR3 DNA reads TGTGCCTGGGGGGGTTGGACTAGCGGGAGAAGGTCTGGGGCCAACGTCCTGACTTTC.

The gene calls are TRBV7-2 and TRBJ2-7; D uncertain. The CDR3 covers 14 residues. V lost 1 base, J lost 1 base, and 8 bases lay in between. In germline, CDR1 is SGHTA, CDR2 FQGNSA. CDR3 protein: CASSLVAGSYEQYF. The CDR3 DNA reads TGTGCCAGCAGCTTAGTCGCAGGTTCCTACGAGCAGTACTTC.

V usage is TRBV11-1 and J usage is TRBJ2-3, with TRBD2 identical over 8 bases. The CDR3 length is 14 residues. Germline CDR1 reads SGHAT; CDR2 reads FQDESV (reference sequence). Trimming removed 2 bases from V and 6 bases from J; junction bases left unmatched: 4. CDR3 residues: CASSLTSGADTQYF. CDR3 sequence (DNA): TGTGCCAGCAGCTTAACTAGCGGAGCGGATACGCAGTATTTT.

This clone was observed a handful of times. This sequence joins TRBV14 and TRBJ1-2; D perhaps matches TRBD1 (5 bases). The CDR3 is 15 amino acids. The germline V gene encodes CDR1 SGHDN and CDR2 FVKESK. The germline V and J ends were trimmed by 0 bases and 8 bases, with 16 bases remaining between them. The CDR3 spells CASSQEWGRGGGYTF. In DNA, the CDR3 is TGTGCCAGCAGCCAAGAATGGGGCCGGGGAGGAGGCTACACCTTC. Full variable domain (missing parts from reference TRBV14 and TRBJ1-2): EAGVTQFPSHSVIEKGQTVTLRCDPISGHDNLYWYRRVMGKEIKFLLHFVKESKQDESGMPNNRFLAERTGGTYSTLKVQPAELEDSGVYFCASSQEWGRGGGYTFGSGTRLTVV.